This TCR beta chain was sequenced for a study of blood T cell repertoires in COVID-19. On the study more broadly: Acute and convalescent COVID-19 samples came from the United States, Italy and Spain. T cells, B-cell-depleted T cells, or PBMCs provided the cDNA or gDNA that served as material.

Source study methods: Estimation of nucleated cell counts was performed using reference gene primer amplification. The protocol was immunoSEQ multiplex PCR, while the TCRdb copy is restricted to in-frame clones and leaves out a portion. The V and J calls and the clone size are those of that table, but D and trimming were determined from the DNA. Of 150,000 to 200,000 clones listed, 65% to 85% are singletons. Worth noting for this clone: Other nucleotide sequences in the sample specify the same CDR3.

There are 13 residues in the CDR3. V was shortened by 1 base and J by 2 bases, with 5 bases between the two germline ends. The V gene is TRBV12-3 or TRBV12-4, the J gene TRBJ1-2, with D possibly being TRBD1 (5 bases). The sample consisted of peripheral blood. The TCR comes from a man between 60 and 75 years old with active or convalescent COVID-19. The CDR3 is CASSLGQNYGYTF. DNA for the CDR3: TGTGCCAGCAGTTTAGGACAGAACTATGGCTACACCTTC.